Included here is one TCR beta chain sequence, with context. Its antigen is still unknown. The sample is drawn from a study of cytomegalovirus exposure and HLA in healthy donors. Study-level results: Across all donors, roughly uniform sequencing depth was an assumption of the presence/absence analyses.

Primers: 60 Vbeta forward and 13 Jbeta reverse. Assay: immunoSEQ multiplex PCR; the TCRdb copy retains only in-frame clones and omits some. The sample includes about 120,000 clones, over 65% of them seen just once. Trimming left V 10 bases short and J 1 base short, with 8 bases between. Germline CDR1 and CDR2: SNHLY and FYNNEI. The length of the CDR3 is 13 residues. The receptor comes from a woman in her 40s in good health and CMV-seropositive. Sequencing used PBMCs. This chain connects TRBV2 to TRBJ1-6; possible D gene TRBD1, 6 bases. The CDR3 loop is CATTGSYNSPLHF. Here the CDR3 DNA reads TGTGCCACCACAGGGTCCTATAATTCACCCCTCCACTTT.